The clone carrying this T cell receptor beta chain was found a few times. No antigen is known for it. The data belong to a study of T cells after yellow fever vaccination. Across the study: Low-cell-number fractions underwent preparation using SMART-Seq v4 Ultra Low Input.

Trimming shortened V by 2 bases and J by 4 bases, and 12 bases separated the two germline ends. The V gene's germline CDR1 is KGHSH and CDR2 LQKENI. CDR3 size: 16 residues. Researchers made TCR cDNA using 5'RACE template switching, and this step added a universal primer site and UMIs. One entry per CDR3 protein results from TCRdb running MiXCR on the 5' RACE reads. The sample holds about 300,000 distinct CDR3 sequences, roughly 9% seen once. The study's findings and limits: A secondary response was less intense yet reached its peak sooner, at day 5 versus 15. Primary-vaccination clones mostly resurfaced post-booster (roughly 97% CD4, approximately 89% CD8).

The sequence came from a man between 18 and 35 years old who received the YFV17D yellow fever vaccine. The genes are TRBV18 and TRBJ2-6; TRBD2 might be the D (7 bases). The input for sequencing was CD4+ T cells sorted from PBMCs, taken 5 days after the yellow fever booster vaccination. The CDR3 DNA is TGTGCCAGCTCACCATCGGGGGGCTCCGGGGCCAACGTCCTGACTTTC. Protein sequence: CASSPSGGSGANVLTF.